A single sample is the source of the 14 T cell receptor beta chains below, sequenced in a study of CD8+ T cells in alopecia areata. The sample's treatment: oral pan-JAK inhibitor, 5-10 mg twice daily. Isolated RNA was reverse transcribed into cDNA used as the sequencing template. Profiling relied on immunoSEQ multiplex PCR, and the TCRdb table lists in-frame clones only, not all of them. This table has 150,000 to 200,000 clones, roughly 70% appearing once. The sequencing used CD4+ T cells sorted from blood, collected at approximately week 50, from a patient treated with tofacitinib. These receptors all come from a human donor with alopecia areata.

This clone occurred a few times. This rearrangement joins TRBV6-5 to TRBJ2-7; 7 nucleotides agree with TRBD2. Germline CDR1 and CDR2: MNHEY and SVGAGI. V lost 6 bases and J lost 3; bases outside the gene matches: 5. This CDR3 is 13 amino acids long. As DNA, the CDR3 is TGTGCCAGCAGAGCGGGACCGTTCTACGAGCAGTACTTC. Translated, it gives CASRAGPFYEQYF.

The chain carries TRBV5-1 and TRBJ2-1; D possibly corresponds to TRBD1 (6 bases). Trimming stripped 8 bases from V and 5 bases from J, with 17 bases between. The germline gives CDR1 SGHRS, CDR2 YFSETQ. The CDR3 runs 14 residues. CDR3 nucleotide sequence: TGCGCCAGTATGACAGGTTCGATGCACAATGAGCAGTTCTTC. As protein: CASMTGSMHNEQFF.

The chain employs TRBV12-5 and TRBJ2-2; possibly TRBD2 for D (5 bases). Between the trimmed V and J ends, which lost 5 bases and 2 bases, there was a span of 9 bases. Germline-derived CDR1 and CDR2 are LGHNT and FRNRAP. The CDR3 consists of 14 residues. This chain's CDR3 is CASGRGSNTGELFF. In DNA form, the CDR3 reads TGTGCTAGTGGTCGGGGTAGCAACACCGGGGAGCTGTTTTTT.

V is TRBV4-3 and J is TRBJ2-4; 9 bases agree with TRBD1. The germline V gene encodes CDR1 LGHNA and CDR2 YSLEER. This CDR3 has 16 amino acids. J gave up 4 bases and V 1 base, and 5 bases lay outside the gene matches. The CDR3: CASSQGGTGRKNIQYF. As DNA, the CDR3 is TGCGCCAGCAGCCAAGGGGGGACAGGGAGAAAAAACATTCAGTACTTC.

The chain has TRBV7-9 and TRBJ2-3; D is undetermined. The CDR3 is 13 residues long. The germline V gene has CDR1 SEHNR and CDR2 FQNEAQ (reference sequence). V lost 5 bases and J 8 bases, leaving 14 bases between the germline ends. The CDR3 bases are TGTGCCAGCAGCCTTTCGACCACCTCTACGCAGTATTTT. Its protein is CASSLSTTSTQYF.

Of note for this clone: This sample includes further DNA sequences coding for the same CDR3. V and J are TRBV4-3 and TRBJ2-7; D assignment may be TRBD1 or TRBD2 (5 bases each). CDR3 length equals 13 residues. Germline CDR1 reads LGHNA; CDR2 reads YSLEER. V lost 3 bases and J 1 base, leaving 7 bases between the germline ends. CDR3 coding DNA: TGCGCCAGCAGCCAGGGGGTGTCCTACGAGCAGTACTTC. Translating gives CASSQGVSYEQYF.

This chain links TRBV4-1 with TRBJ1-5; D unclear. The CDR3 length is 15 residues. Germline V gene sequence: CDR1 MGHRA, CDR2 YSYEKL. Trimming removed 4 bases from V and 3 bases from J, with 13 bases in between. CDR3 DNA: TGCGCCAGCAGCCCCGGCGGGATGATCAATCAGCCCCAGCATTTT. Translated: CASSPGGMINQPQHF.

The chain joins TRBV29-1 to TRBJ1-1; the D is unclear. The germline V and J ends were trimmed by 4 bases and 0 bases, with 15 bases remaining between them. The CDR3 spans 15 residues. CDR1 and CDR2 (germline): SQVTM, ANQGSEA. CDR3 DNA: TGCAGCGTTGTAGAGGTCCCCTCCTTGAACACTGAAGCTTTCTTT. Protein sequence: CSVVEVPSLNTEAFF.

This clone has more than one count but fewer than ten. V is TRBV11-2 and J is TRBJ2-3; D could derive from TRBD1 or TRBD2 (5 bases each). The CDR3 totals 16 residues. Germline V lookup: CDR1 SGHAT, CDR2 FQNNGV. Trimming left V 2 bases short and J 5 bases short, with 17 bases between. The CDR3 region has the DNA TGTGCCAGCAGCTTAAGAAGGGGAGCCGACGGAGATACGCAGTATTTT. It encodes CASSLRRGADGDTQYF.

The V gene is TRBV5-6, the J gene TRBJ2-3; 9 bases agree with TRBD1. V shed 0 bases and J 1 base; nucleotides not matched to a gene: 0. CDR1 is SGHDT, CDR2 YYEEEE, per germline. The CDR3 spans 15 residues. The CDR3 reads CASSLGDRGTDTQYF. CDR3 bases: TGTGCCAGCAGCTTGGGGGACAGGGGCACAGATACGCAGTATTTT.

Comments on this clone: This CDR3 is also generated by other DNA sequences in the sample. The V and J genes are TRBV5-1 and TRBJ2-3; D assignment may be TRBD1 or TRBD2 (5 bases each). The CDR3 is made up of 15 amino acids. Germline loops: CDR1 SGHRS, CDR2 YFSETQ. V was trimmed by 1 base and J by 3 bases, leaving 12 bases between them. The CDR3: CASSLRGVGTDTQYF. Written as DNA, the CDR3 is TGCGCCAGCAGCTTGAGGGGAGTTGGGACAGATACGCAGTATTTT.

The chain joins TRBV11-2 to TRBJ2-1, with 7 positions matching TRBD2. This CDR3 has 15 amino acids. The ends lost 5 bases at V and 5 bases at J; junction bases unmatched: 9. Germline V gene data show CDR1 as SGHAT and CDR2 as FQNNGV. The DNA for the CDR3 is TGTGCCAGCAGCCCAGCCGGGACTACTAACAATGAGCAGTTCTTC. Translation gives CASSPAGTTNNEQFF.

This clone has more than one count but fewer than ten. The rearrangement uses TRBV6-5 and TRBJ1-2; TRBD1 agrees at 9 bases. The CDR3 contains 16 residues. Germline V gene sequence: CDR1 MNHEY, CDR2 SVGAGI. J gave up 5 bases and V 4 bases, and 11 bases lay outside the gene matches. The CDR3 loop reads CASSLGTGGEFYGYTF. The CDR3 DNA sequence: TGTGCCAGCAGTTTAGGAACAGGGGGCGAATTTTATGGCTACACCTTC.

The chain uses TRBV30 and TRBJ1-1; a weak D match, TRBD1 (5 bases). CDR3 length equals 15 residues. Germline V gene lookup returns CDR1 GTSNPN and CDR2 SVGIG (reference sequence). With 2 bases removed from V and 1 base from J, the gap between germline ends came to 14 bases. Here the CDR3 reads CAWSHPGTRNTEAFF. Here the CDR3 DNA reads TGTGCCTGGAGTCACCCGGGGACGAGGAACACTGAAGCTTTCTTT.